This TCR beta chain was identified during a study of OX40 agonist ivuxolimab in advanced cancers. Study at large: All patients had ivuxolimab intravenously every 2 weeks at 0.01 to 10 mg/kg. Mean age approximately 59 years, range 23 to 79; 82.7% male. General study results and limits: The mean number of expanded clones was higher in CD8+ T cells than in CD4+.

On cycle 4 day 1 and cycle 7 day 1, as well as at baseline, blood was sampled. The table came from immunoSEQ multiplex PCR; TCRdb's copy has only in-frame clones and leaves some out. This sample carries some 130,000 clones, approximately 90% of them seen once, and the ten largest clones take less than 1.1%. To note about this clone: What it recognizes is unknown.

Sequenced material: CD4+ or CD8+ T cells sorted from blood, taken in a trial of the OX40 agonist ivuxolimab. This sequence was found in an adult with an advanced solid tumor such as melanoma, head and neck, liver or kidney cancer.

This CDR3 is CASSDPRGNRGVGTEAFF. In nucleotides, the CDR3 is TGTGCCAGCAGCGACCCAAGGGGAAACAGGGGCGTGGGCACTGAAGCTTTCTTT. The V call is TRBV9, the J call TRBJ1-1; 7 bases match TRBD1. Germline lookup yields CDR1 SGDLS and CDR2 YYNGEE. Trimming cost V 3 bases and J 4 bases; bases outside gene matches: 18. The CDR3 is made up of 18 amino acids.